The clone carrying this T cell receptor (beta chain) has ten or more counts. The germline CDR1 and CDR2 sequences are SGHRS and YFSETQ. The CDR3 contains 13 residues. J lost 9 bases, V lost 3 bases, and 5 bases had no gene match. The data were obtained in a study of T-cell reconstitution after alpha-beta-depleted transplantation in children. Unique molecular identifiers were used to barcode this TCRbeta library. Each CDR3 protein gets one entry after TCRdb re-called the PCR reads with MiXCR. The sample has under 750,000 distinct CDR3 sequences; 23% are singletons. The TCR originated in a boy in the first two years of life who had a stem cell transplant for acute myeloid leukemia, so the T cells may come from the graft donor. This chain uses TRBV5-1 with TRBJ2-1; 8 positions match TRBD1. The sample here was PBMCs, mostly from graft donor cells, taken 360 days after TCRalphabeta/CD19-depleted stem cell transplant. The CDR3 DNA reads TGCGCCAGCAGCTGGAACCAGGGGGCTGAGCAGTTCTTC. This encodes CASSWNQGAEQFF.